In this sample, the clone carrying this T cell receptor beta chain turned up once. Its antigen is undetermined. Diagnosis relied on clinical symptoms, serum thyroxine and TRAb, thyroid ultrasound and orbital computed tomography. The data are from a study of T cells in Graves' hyperthyroidism and ophthalmopathy. Whole-study findings and limits: Appearing also in blood were most of the thyroid clonotypes expanded above 0.001.

The V end was cut by 6 bases, the J end by 3 bases, with 18 bases between. Germline CDR1 reads SGHVS; CDR2 reads FQNEAQ. CDR3 size: 15 residues. RNA transcripts gave rise to amplified TCR beta CDR3 regions. The HTBI set primed first-round TCR CDR3 RT-PCR. TCRdb analysed the multiplex PCR reads with MiXCR anew, one entry per CDR3 protein. The sample consists of about 660,000 distinct CDR3 sequences, just under 45% of them appearing once. Sequenced: peripheral blood or thyroid tissue (not recorded which). The clonotype was recovered from an adult man with Graves' disease, either hyperthyroidism or ophthalmopathy (not recorded which). The V gene is TRBV7-8, the J gene TRBJ2-7; D might be TRBD2 (5 bases). The CDR3 nucleotides read TGTGCCAGCAGTTACGTGGGTAGCGATGGCTACGAGCAGTACTTC. This sequence encodes CASSYVGSDGYEQYF. The full variable domain, rest sourced from reference TRBV7-8 and TRBJ2-7, is GAGVSQSPRYKVAKRGQDVALRCDPISGHVSLFWYQQALGQGPEFLTYFQNEAQLDKSGLPSDRFFAERPEGSVSTLKIQRTQQEDSAVYLCASSYVGSDGYEQYFGPGTRLTVT.